A single sample gave rise to the 24 T cell receptor beta chains below, sequenced in a study of technical replicates of blood from a few donors. This table comes from immunoSEQ multiplex PCR, and its TCRdb copy is limited to in-frame clones, with some not included. In the table there are under 90,000 clones, roughly 96% of which are singletons. The specimen sequenced was T cells isolated from PBMCs. All receptors come from a human donor in good health.

This sequence joins TRBV28 and TRBJ1-5, with a weak D call TRBD1 (5 bases). Trimming stripped 1 base from V and 2 bases from J, with 12 bases between. The CDR3 spans 16 residues. Germline V gives CDR1 MDHEN, CDR2 SYDVKM. Here the CDR3 DNA reads TGTGCCAGCAGTTTATCGACGGAAGGGGGCAATCAGCCCCAGCATTTT. Translating it yields CASSLSTEGGNQPQHF.

This clone was seen a few times. The chain is built from TRBV7-8 and TRBJ1-2; maybe TRBD1 (5 bases). The CDR3 loop spans 13 amino acids. Germline V gene lookup returns CDR1 SGHVS and CDR2 FQNEAQ. V was clipped by 1 base and J by 8 bases, with 11 bases between them. For the CDR3, the DNA is TGTGCCAGCAGCTTAGTGGGGCAGGGCGGCTACACCTTC. This translates into CASSLVGQGGYTF.

This rearrangement joins TRBV10-1 to TRBJ2-2, with D maybe TRBD1 (6 bases). The CDR3 is 14 amino acids. Germline CDR1 and CDR2: WNHNN and SYGVQD (reference sequence). The V end was cut by 3 bases, the J end by 1 base, with 6 bases between. CDR3: CASSDRGNTGELFF. In DNA form, the CDR3 reads TGCGCCAGCAGTGACAGGGGGAACACCGGGGAGCTGTTTTTT.

This chain connects TRBV28 to TRBJ1-5; a possible D gene is TRBD1 (6 bases). Germline-derived CDR1 and CDR2 are MDHEN and SYDVKM. The CDR3 has 16 amino acids. Trimming removed 5 bases at V and 1 base at J, with 15 bases between. CDR3 sequence reads: CASSILTGTSNQPQHF. DNA of the CDR3: TGTGCCAGCAGTATACTTACCGGGACAAGCAATCAGCCCCAGCATTTT.

The rearrangement uses TRBV2 and TRBJ1-1; TRBD1 aligns across 9 bases. V trimming: 6 bases; J trimming: 2 bases; junction bases outside the gene matches: 4. Germline CDR1 is SNHLY and CDR2 is FYNNEI. The CDR3 runs 14 residues. CDR3 sequence (DNA): TGTGCCAGCAGGGGGGACAGGGATAACACTGAAGCTTTCTTT. Translated: CASRGDRDNTEAFF.

The V call is TRBV19, the J call TRBJ2-5, with a tentative D call TRBD1 (6 bases). Per germline, CDR1 LNHDA and CDR2 SQIVND (reference sequence). V shed 3 bases and J shed 3 bases, with 11 bases lying between them. The CDR3 is 14 residues long. The CDR3 coding sequence is TGTGCCAGTAGTATTACAGGGAGAAAAGAGACCCAGTACTTC. Amino acids: CASSITGRKETQYF.

The chain links TRBV5-1 to TRBJ1-1; 9 nucleotides align to TRBD1. V lost 3 bases and J lost 1; bases outside the gene matches: 4. CDR1 SGHRS and CDR2 YFSETQ come from the germline V gene. CDR3 size: 15 residues. CDR3 sequence: CASSSPGQGNTEAFF. In nucleotides, the CDR3 is TGCGCCAGCAGCTCCCCGGGACAGGGGAACACTGAAGCTTTCTTT.

Comment on this clone: The DNA is left out, because the CDR3 cannot be placed on it with certainty; the CDR3 is given as TCRdb lists it. The genes are TRBV28 and TRBJ2-7; the table gives TRBD2 as D, unverified against the DNA. Germline V gene data show CDR1 as MDHEN and CDR2 as SYDVKM. 12 amino acids form the CDR3, both terminal residues included. CDR3 residues: CASSSSLYEQYF.

This chain uses TRBV2 with TRBJ2-3; 7 nucleotides align to TRBD2. The V gene end was trimmed by 4 bases and the J gene end by 5 bases; junction bases not matched to a gene: 6. Germline loops: CDR1 SNHLY, CDR2 FYNNEI. This CDR3 comprises 14 residues. The CDR3 DNA follows: TGTGCCAGCAGTGTCGCGGGAGTGGGAGATACGCAGTATTTT. The encoded protein is CASSVAGVGDTQYF.

The V and J genes are TRBV4-1 and TRBJ2-1; 8 bases match TRBD2. Germline V lookup: CDR1 MGHRA, CDR2 YSYEKL. CDR3 length equals 16 residues. With 0 bases clipped from V and 6 bases from J, the junction kept 7 bases outside the gene matches. The CDR3 loop reads CASSQEGTRGSNEQFF. CDR3 DNA: TGCGCCAGCAGCCAAGAGGGGACTAGAGGGTCCAATGAGCAGTTCTTC.

V gene TRBV5-4 combines with J gene TRBJ2-2, with D uncertain. The CDR3 covers 13 residues. CDR1 and CDR2 from the germline V gene are SGHNT and YYREEE (reference sequence). Trimming pared 0 bases from V and 5 bases from J, leaving 5 bases between. CDR3 coding DNA: TGTGCCAGCAGCTTGGTCACTACCGGGGAGCTGTTTTTT. Translated: CASSLVTTGELFF.

V is TRBV29-1 and J is TRBJ1-1; 9 nucleotides agree with TRBD1. Germline V gene data show CDR1 as SQVTM and CDR2 as ANQGSEA. V trimming: 6 bases; J trimming: 7 bases; junction bases outside the gene matches: 12. There are 14 residues in the CDR3. The CDR3 spells CSVDHRTGEVEAFF. The CDR3 bases are TGCAGCGTAGACCACCGGACAGGGGAGGTTGAAGCTTTCTTT.

CDR3 in amino acids: CSVEDPTSGGHNEQFF. The CDR3 nucleotides read TGCAGCGTTGAAGATCCGACTAGCGGGGGCCACAATGAGCAGTTCTTC. V and J are TRBV29-1 and TRBJ2-1; 12 positions match TRBD2. V was clipped by 0 bases and J by 5 bases; unmatched bases: 5. Germline V gene sequence: CDR1 SQVTM, CDR2 ANQGSEA. The CDR3 loop spans 16 amino acids.

The genes are TRBV7-9 and TRBJ1-3; a possible D gene is TRBD1 (6 bases). This CDR3 is built from 18 residues. Trimming took off 5 bases at V and 0 bases at J, with 20 bases between the two ends. In germline, CDR1 is SEHNR, CDR2 FQNEAQ (reference sequence). In nucleotides, the CDR3 is TGTGCCAGCAGCGTAGTAGGGGGACAACCGAGCTCTGGAAACACCATATATTTT. Translation: CASSVVGGQPSSGNTIYF.

This sequence joins TRBV28 and TRBJ1-1; D is perhaps TRBD1 (5 bases). The CDR3 sequence is 15 residues long. Looked up from germline, CDR1 is MDHEN and CDR2 is SYDVKM. V was shortened by 4 bases and J by 4 bases, with 16 bases between the two germline ends. CDR3 DNA: TGTGCCAGCAGTTGGCGGACACGCGCCCCCACTGAAGCTTTCTTT. Translating gives CASSWRTRAPTEAFF.

The chain links TRBV30 to TRBJ2-5, with D perhaps TRBD1 (5 bases). The length of the CDR3 is 13 residues. V was trimmed by 1 base and J by 4 bases, leaving 10 bases between them. Germline V gives CDR1 GTSNPN, CDR2 SVGIG (reference sequence). The CDR3 DNA is TGTGCCTGGAGTGGCAGGGCGTCAGAGACCCAGTACTTC. Protein sequence: CAWSGRASETQYF.

The chain employs TRBV5-1 and TRBJ1-2; D ambiguous. Germline V gene data show CDR1 as SGHRS and CDR2 as YFSETQ. The CDR3 runs to 15 residues. The V end lost 0 bases, the J end lost 3 bases, and 12 bases lay between the germline ends. In DNA form, the CDR3 reads TGCGCCAGCAGCTTGGGAGGTGGCGGATACTATGGCTACACCTTC. It encodes CASSLGGGGYYGYTF.

V and J are TRBV15 and TRBJ2-7; 7 positions match TRBD2. Trimming took 0 bases from V and 0 from J; bases not matched to a gene: 11. Germline V gene data show CDR1 as LNHNV and CDR2 as YYDKDF (reference sequence). The CDR3 is 18 residues long. The CDR3: CATSRDRSLAGRSYEQYF. CDR3 DNA sequence: TGTGCCACCAGCAGAGATCGAAGTTTAGCGGGCCGCTCCTACGAGCAGTACTTC.

J is TRBJ1-1 and V is TRBV4-1; weak D call: TRBD1 (6 bases). The V end was cut by 4 bases, the J end by 2 bases, with 8 bases between. Per the germline V gene, CDR1 is MGHRA and CDR2 is YSYEKL. CDR3 length equals 13 residues. In nucleotides, the CDR3 is TGCGCCAGCAGCCGACAGGTTAACACTGAAGCTTTCTTT. This sequence encodes CASSRQVNTEAFF.

This chain joins TRBV6-1 and TRBJ1-2; TRBD1 agrees at 7 bases. CDR1 MNHNS and CDR2 SASEGT come from the germline V gene. V trimming: 5 bases; J trimming: 12 bases; junction bases outside the gene matches: 18. The CDR3 is made up of 15 amino acids. For the CDR3, the DNA is TGTGCCAGCAGTACAAGCCAACAGGGGCCGCAACGACACACCTTC. Protein: CASSTSQQGPQRHTF.

The chain uses TRBV25-1 and TRBJ1-4; weak D call: TRBD1 (6 bases). The CDR3 extends over 15 amino acids. Germline V CDR1 and CDR2: MGHDK, SYGVNS. With 1 base removed from V and 8 bases from J, the gap between germline ends came to 14 bases. The CDR3 DNA reads as TGTGCCAGCAGTGAATCAACAGGGTGGTTGGAAAAACTGTTTTTT. Protein: CASSESTGWLEKLFF.

V is TRBV19 and J is TRBJ1-3; D ambiguous. Germline CDR1 and CDR2: LNHDA and SQIVND (reference sequence). This CDR3 has 16 amino acids. Trimming left V 2 bases short and J 0 bases short, with 11 bases between. This chain's CDR3 is CASSISSTSSGNTIYF. In nucleotides, the CDR3 is TGTGCCAGTAGTATATCCTCGACAAGCTCTGGAAACACCATATATTTT.

The rearrangement uses TRBV5-6 and TRBJ2-7; 8 bases are a match to TRBD2. This CDR3 is 17 amino acids long. Germline trimming cut 4 bases from V and 4 bases from J; bases unmatched to any gene: 16. CDR1 and CDR2 (germline): SGHDT, YYEEEE. Here the CDR3 reads CASSGRFLAGGPYEQYF. The CDR3 nucleotides are TGTGCCAGCAGCGGACGTTTCTTGGCGGGGGGACCTTACGAGCAGTACTTC.

Remarks on this clone: The conserved phenylalanine or tryptophan normally closing the CDR3 is absent here, so this likely arose from a read error. Because the CDR3's place on the DNA is in doubt, the DNA is left out and the CDR3 is given as listed by TCRdb. The chain has TRBV5-4 and TRBJ1-2; the table's D call, TRBD1, has no DNA check behind it. CDR1 is SGHNT, CDR2 YYREEE, per germline (reference sequence). The CDR3 comprises 14 residues, both ends counted. The CDR3: CASSLDPRDRVPLL.